This TCR beta chain was identified during a study of T cell responses to AZD1222 COVID-19 vaccine. Study-wide results and caveats: Following two doses of AZD1222, Spike-specific TCR breadth and depth rose. Spike-wide vaccine-associated CD4 TCRs dominated at 160-218 and 743-854. In all cases, repertoires were sampled only after the peak T cell response.

The V gene lost 10 bases and the J gene lost 4 bases, with 4 bases spanning the gap. Germline values: CDR1 SGHTA, CDR2 FQGTGA. This CDR3 has 10 amino acids. Clones were sequenced by immunoSEQ multiplex PCR, and TCRdb holds only the in-frame ones, with some missing. This table has roughly 170,000 clones, roughly 94% appearing once. A note on this clone: What it recognizes is unknown.

The source material was peripheral blood, sampled 28 days after the second AZD1222 dose. This clonotype originated in an adult who received the AZD1222 COVID-19 vaccine. This chain links TRBV7-3 with TRBJ2-2; D is ambiguous. The CDR3 region is CAKFTGELFF. Written as DNA, the CDR3 is TGTGCCAAGTTCACCGGGGAGCTGTTTTTT.